This T cell receptor beta chain was found in a study of T cell responses to AZD1222 COVID-19 vaccine. Overall study results and limits: Spike was spanned by vaccine-associated CD4 TCRs, which were dominant at 160-218 and 743-854.

Assay: immunoSEQ multiplex PCR; the TCRdb copy retains only in-frame clones and omits some. This sample has about 78,000 clones, with 90% found just once. The germline V gene has CDR1 KGHSH and CDR2 LQKENI. V lost 3 bases to trimming and J lost 4 bases, with 9 bases between them. The CDR3 spans 13 residues. Regarding this clone: Its antigen is not known.

The chain combines TRBV18 with TRBJ1-2, with D perhaps matching TRBD1 (5 bases). This receptor was identified in an adult who received the AZD1222 COVID-19 vaccine. Sequenced material: peripheral blood, taken 28 days after the second AZD1222 dose. CDR3 amino acids: CASSPGDGYGYTF. As DNA, the CDR3 is TGTGCCAGCTCACCGGGGGACGGCTATGGCTACACCTTC.